The T cell receptor beta chain under discussion was sequenced for a study of lymphopenia after photon versus proton radiotherapy. Between the trimmed V and J ends, which lost 2 bases and 0 bases, there was a span of 8 bases. The CDR3 loop spans 15 amino acids. Germline CDR1 is MNHNS and CDR2 is SASEGT. Generated by immunoSEQ multiplex PCR, the TCRdb table keeps only in-frame clones and is missing some. The data show around 29,000 clones, with 87% seen just once and around 50% held by the top ten. The sequence was collected from a woman aged 55-69 years with cholangiocarcinoma. Some clones in this sample may be carry-over from other donors' samples. This sample comprised peripheral blood, obtained from a patient treated with proton-based radiotherapy. The chain recombines TRBV6-1 with TRBJ1-5; weak D call: TRBD1 (6 bases). CDR3: CASSERGASNQPQHF. The CDR3 DNA is TGTGCCAGCAGTGAAAGGGGGGCTAGCAATCAGCCCCAGCATTTT.